This section outlines one T cell receptor beta chain sequence together with its context. Its specificity is not known. The data stem from a study of T cell responses to AZD1222 COVID-19 vaccine. Overall study context: Pooled in the analysis were second doses at about 4 or about 12 weeks. General study results and limits: Most donors were white British and more were female, and clonal diversity was possibly underestimated.

J gave up 2 bases and V 4 bases, and 8 bases lay outside the gene matches. Germline assignment: CDR1 MGHRA and CDR2 YSYEKL. CDR3 length: 15 residues. TCRdb's copy holds only in-frame clones and misses some; the assay was immunoSEQ multiplex PCR. The top ten clones hold roughly 3.8% of a sample with about 170,000 clones, more than 85% of them seen once. The gene calls are TRBV4-1 and TRBJ2-7, with 7 bases matching TRBD2. This receptor was taken from an adult in good health. Sequencing used peripheral blood, obtained on day 0 of AZD1222 vaccination. CDR3 DNA sequence: TGCGCCAGCAGCCTCGGCCAGCGGGGCGCCTACGAGCAGTACTTC. Translated, it gives CASSLGQRGAYEQYF.